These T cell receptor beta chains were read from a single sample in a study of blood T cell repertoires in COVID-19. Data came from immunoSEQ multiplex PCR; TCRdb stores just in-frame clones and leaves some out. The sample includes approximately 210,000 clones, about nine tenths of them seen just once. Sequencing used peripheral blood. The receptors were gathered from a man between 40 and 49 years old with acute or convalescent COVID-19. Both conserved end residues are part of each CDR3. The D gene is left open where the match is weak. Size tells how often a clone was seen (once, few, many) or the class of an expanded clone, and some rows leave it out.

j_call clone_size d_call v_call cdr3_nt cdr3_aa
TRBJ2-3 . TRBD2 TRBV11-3 TGTGCCAGCAGCTTAGATGGTAGCGGGGTGGCCACAGATACGCAGTATTTT CASSLDGSGVATDTQYF
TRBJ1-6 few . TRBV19 TGTGCCAGTACCACACGGGGGAATTACGATAATTCACCCCTCCACTTT CASTTRGNYDNSPLHF
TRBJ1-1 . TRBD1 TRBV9 TGTGCCAGCAGCCCCGGACAGGGCGGCTACACTGAAGCTTTCTTT CASSPGQGGYTEAFF
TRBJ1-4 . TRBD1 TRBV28 TGTGCCAGCAGTTTCACAGGGGCAACTAATGAAAAACTGTTTTTT CASSFTGATNEKLFF
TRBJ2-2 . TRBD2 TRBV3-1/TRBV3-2 TGTGCCAGCAGCCTCCCCCTTAAGGGAGGGCCTCCCGGGGAGCTGTTTTTT CASSLPLKGGPPGELFF
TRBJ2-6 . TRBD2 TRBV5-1 TGCGCCAGCAGCCCTCTAGGGGAGGGCAGACTCTCTGGGGCCAACGTCCTGACTTTC CASSPLGEGRLSGANVLTF
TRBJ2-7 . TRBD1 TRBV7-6 TGTGCCAGCAGCTTAGACGGGACAGGGGTAGGGCAGTACTTC CASSLDGTGVGQYF
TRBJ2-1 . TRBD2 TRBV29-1 TGCAGCGTCTACGGGCGGGAGGGCCGCAATGAGCAGTTCTTC CSVYGREGRNEQFF
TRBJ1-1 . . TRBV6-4 TGTGCCAGCAGTGTACAGTTGAACACTGAAGCTTTCTTT CASSVQLNTEAFF
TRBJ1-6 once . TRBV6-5 TGTGCCAGCAGCGCCGGACAGACGAATTCACCCCTCCACTTT CASSAGQTNSPLHF
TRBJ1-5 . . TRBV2 TGTGCCAGCAGTGCCAGGCTTAATCAGCCCCAGCATTTT CASSARLNQPQHF
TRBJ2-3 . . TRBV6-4 TGTGCCAGCAGTGTGATGGGGGGAGATACGCAGTATTTT CASSVMGGDTQYF
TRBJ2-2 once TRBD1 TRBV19 TGTGCCAGTAGATGGGACAGGGACAACACCGGGGAGCTGTTTTTT CASRWDRDNTGELFF
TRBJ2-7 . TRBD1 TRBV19 TGTGCCAGTAGTCTCCGACAGGGTGCCCTCTCCTACGAGCAGTACTTC CASSLRQGALSYEQYF